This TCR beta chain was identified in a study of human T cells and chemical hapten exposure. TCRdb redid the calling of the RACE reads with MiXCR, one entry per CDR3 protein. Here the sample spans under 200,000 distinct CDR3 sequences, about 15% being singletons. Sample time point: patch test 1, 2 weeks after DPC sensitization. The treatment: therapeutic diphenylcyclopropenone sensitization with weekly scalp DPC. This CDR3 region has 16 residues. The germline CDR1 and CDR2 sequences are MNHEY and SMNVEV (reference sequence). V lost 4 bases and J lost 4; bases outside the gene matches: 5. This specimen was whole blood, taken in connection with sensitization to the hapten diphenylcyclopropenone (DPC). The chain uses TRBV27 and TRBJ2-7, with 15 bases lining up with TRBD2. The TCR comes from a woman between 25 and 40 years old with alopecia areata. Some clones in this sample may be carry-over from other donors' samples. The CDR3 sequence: CASSWGLAGGRYEQYF. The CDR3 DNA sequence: TGTGCCAGCAGTTGGGGACTAGCGGGAGGAAGGTACGAGCAGTACTTC.